Listed below are T cell receptor beta chains from one sample, sequenced in a study of STAT3 mutations in large granular lymphocyte leukemia. TCRdb's copy holds only in-frame clones and misses some; the assay was immunoSEQ multiplex PCR. This sample has some 28,000 clones; 60% to 85% occur once, and the top ten carry roughly 31%. Sequencing was done on a sample of peripheral blood mononuclear cells. Receptors were obtained from a woman in her forties or fifties with T-cell large granular lymphocyte leukemia. Some clones in this sample may be carry-over from other donors' samples. CDR3s include the opening cysteine and the closing phenylalanine or tryptophan. The order of the fields is J gene, V gene, clone size, D gene, CDR3 DNA, CDR3 protein. A D gene is named only where the DNA matches it firmly. Size is omitted from some rows. Given values are once, few, many or a class for expanded clones.

TRBJ1-2 | TRBV5-4 | . | . | TGTGCCAGCTCCGACGTAACTAACTATGGCTACACCTTC | CASSDVTNYGYTF
TRBJ2-1 | TRBV6-5 | . | TRBD1 | TGTGCCAGCAGTTCAGACAGGGGGCTCTACAATGAGCAGTTCTTC | CASSSDRGLYNEQFF
TRBJ1-2 | TRBV11-2 | . | . | TGTGCCAGCAGCTCGCGACCTAACTATGGCTACACCTTC | CASSSRPNYGYTF
TRBJ1-1 | TRBV7-9 | few | . | TGTGCCAGCAGCCTTAGGGGGGCGCAGACTGAAGCTTTCTTT | CASSLRGAQTEAFF
TRBJ2-5 | TRBV5-4 | . | . | TGTGCCAGCAGCTTTGAAGCGCCGGAGACCCAGTACTTC | CASSFEAPETQYF
TRBJ1-1 | TRBV5-1 | few | . | TGCGCCAGCAGCTTGGATGTTTTGGGACGGGGCACTGAAGCTTTCTTT | CASSLDVLGRGTEAFF
TRBJ2-7 | TRBV18 | . | TRBD1 | TGTGCCAGCTCAATCGGGACAGGCCCGACCTACGAGCAGTACTTC | CASSIGTGPTYEQYF
TRBJ1-5 | TRBV5-1 | . | TRBD1 | TGCGCCAGCAGCTTGGGGACAGGGGGGACTCAGCCCCAGCATTTT | CASSLGTGGTQPQHF
TRBJ2-7 | TRBV14 | . | TRBD1 | TGTGCCAGCAGCGACACCGGGACAGCGCGGGAGCAGTACTTC | CASSDTGTAREQYF
TRBJ2-5 | TRBV19 | . | . | TGTGCCAGTAGTATCGGGTGGGACGCAGCTTCCTACCGGGAGACCCAGTACTTC | CASSIGWDAASYRETQYF
TRBJ2-7 | TRBV4-1 | once | TRBD2 | TGCGCCAGCAGCTTCGGACTAGCGGCCTACGAGCAGTACTTC | CASSFGLAAYEQYF
TRBJ2-2 | TRBV7-2 | . | . | TGTGCCAGCAGCTCTGCTAACCACAGGAACACCGGGGAGCTGTTTTTT | CASSSANHRNTGELFF
TRBJ2-3 | TRBV18 | . | . | TGTGCCAGCTCTCCAACCGGGACGGCGAGCACAGATACGCAGTATTTT | CASSPTGTASTDTQYF
TRBJ2-1 | TRBV5-1 | . | TRBD2 | TGCGCCAGCAGCACCTCGACTAGCGGCCTTTACAATGAGCAGTTCTTC | CASSTSTSGLYNEQFF
TRBJ1-5 | TRBV5-1 | . | . | TGCGCCAGCAGCCAAGGAAGCAATCAGCCCCAGCATTTT | CASSQGSNQPQHF
TRBJ2-3 | TRBV29-1 | . | . | TGCAGCGTTGGCGGGGAAAGCACAGATACGCAGTATTTT | CSVGGESTDTQYF
TRBJ2-7 | TRBV5-4 | . | TRBD2 | TGTGCCAGCAGCTTGGGGGGGGGTTACGAGCAGTACTTC | CASSLGGGYEQYF
TRBJ1-1 | TRBV18 | . | . | TGTGCCAGCTCAAATAATCGGAACACTGAAGCTTTCTTT | CASSNNRNTEAFF
TRBJ2-7 | TRBV7-8 | once | TRBD2 | TGTGCCAGCAGCTCCGGGACTAGCTACGAGCAGTACTTC | CASSSGTSYEQYF
TRBJ2-1 | TRBV7-9 | . | TRBD2 | TGTGCCAGCAGCTCCACAGCGGGAACACGCAATGAGCAGTTCTTC | CASSSTAGTRNEQFF
TRBJ1-1 | TRBV5-6 | . | . | TGTGCCAGCAGCTTGGATAGGGGAACTGAAGCTTTCTTT | CASSLDRGTEAFF
TRBJ2-2 | TRBV18 | . | . | TGTGCCAGCTCCCACGCTTACACCGGGGAGCTGTTTTTT | CASSHAYTGELFF
TRBJ2-1 | TRBV27 | once | . | TGTGCCAGCAGTTTAATGGGGACGGGACATGAGCAGTTCTTC | CASSLMGTGHEQFF
TRBJ2-1 | TRBV19 | . | TRBD2 | TGTGCCAGTAGTATAAGGGCCGGGGGGGCTGAGCAGTTCTTC | CASSIRAGGAEQFF
TRBJ2-1 | TRBV19 | . | . | TGTGCCAGTATGACAGACTCCTACAATGAGCAGTTCTTC | CASMTDSYNEQFF
TRBJ2-7 | TRBV6-5 | once | . | TGTGCCACCGCGGGGACAGATGCCTACGAGCAGTACTTC | CATAGTDAYEQYF
TRBJ2-1 | TRBV7-3 | large | . | TGTGCCAGCAGCTTAGCTAGTATCTCCTACAATGAGCAGTTCTTC | CASSLASISYNEQFF
TRBJ2-1 | TRBV7-9 | . | TRBD1 | TGTGCCAGCAGCCGCGCCGGGACAGGGAGGGATGAGCAGTTCTTC | CASSRAGTGRDEQFF
TRBJ2-7 | TRBV18 | . | TRBD1 | TGTGCCAGCTCACCCGGACAGGGTCGTTACGAGCAGTACTTC | CASSPGQGRYEQYF
TRBJ2-3 | TRBV27 | few | TRBD2 | TGTGCCAGCAGGCGGGAGGGCCTAGATACGCAGTATTTT | CASRREGLDTQYF
TRBJ2-2 | TRBV18 | . | . | TGTGCCAGCTCACCCCGTGGGAGCACCGGGGAGCTGTTTTTT | CASSPRGSTGELFF
TRBJ1-1 | TRBV19 | . | . | TGTGCCAGTATTGGGGGGGCCTTGATCACTGAAGCTTTCTTT | CASIGGALITEAFF
TRBJ2-7 | TRBV5-1 | . | . | TGCGCCAGCAGCTTGGTGGACCAAACCTACGAGCAGTACTTC | CASSLVDQTYEQYF
TRBJ1-2 | TRBV28 | . | . | TGTGCCAGCAGTTTTTTTAACTGGCTTAACTATGGCTACACCTTC | CASSFFNWLNYGYTF
TRBJ1-1 | TRBV18 | few | . | TGTGCCAGCTCACCAGGGGCGGGGAACACTGAAGCTTTCTTT | CASSPGAGNTEAFF
TRBJ1-2 | TRBV12-5 | . | . | TGTGCTAGTGGTTTGGTAACAGAGAACTATGGCTACACCTTC | CASGLVTENYGYTF
TRBJ2-1 | TRBV5-1 | . | TRBD2 | TGCGCCAGCAGCTTGGCCCTGAGCGGGGGCGGTAAGTTCTTC | CASSLALSGGGKFF
TRBJ2-7 | TRBV27 | once | . | TGTGCCAGCAGTTTGTGGGAAGGCCCCGAATTCTACGAGCAGTACTTC | CASSLWEGPEFYEQYF
TRBJ2-7 | TRBV5-8 | few | . | TGTGCCAGCAGCTTGGCCGACAGGAGCTCCTACGAGCAGTACTTC | CASSLADRSSYEQYF
TRBJ1-2 | TRBV5-8 | . | . | TGTGCCAGCAGCAAAAATCCAAGCCGACAGCCTACCTACTATGGCTACACCTTC | CASSKNPSRQPTYYGYTF
TRBJ1-1 | TRBV5-1 | . | . | TGCGCCAGCAGCGGCGGAGGAGGGGCTGAAGCTTTCTTT | CASSGGGGAEAFF
TRBJ2-3 | TRBV6-5 | . | . | TGTGCCAGCATTCAGAGGGTTGGAACAGATACGCAGTATTTT | CASIQRVGTDTQYF
TRBJ1-1 | TRBV5-6 | once | . | TGTGCCAGCAGCTTGGGGCTGAACACTGAAGCTTTCTTT | CASSLGLNTEAFF
TRBJ2-4 | TRBV28 | . | . | TGTGCCAGCAGTCTCCCTGGGGGTCAAGCAGACATTCAGTACTTC | CASSLPGGQADIQYF
TRBJ1-3 | TRBV5-1 | . | . | TGCGCCAGCAGCTTGGCAGGGCGAGACACCATATATTTT | CASSLAGRDTIYF
TRBJ2-3 | TRBV5-4 | . | TRBD2 | TGTGCCAGCAGCTTGGGGCGGGAGATAAGCCCAGATACGCAGTATTTT | CASSLGREISPDTQYF
TRBJ1-1 | TRBV4-3 | . | . | TGCGCCAGCAGCCAAGATACAGGGCGAGGGGCTGAAGCTTTCTTT | CASSQDTGRGAEAFF
TRBJ1-1 | TRBV2 | . | . | TGTGCCAGCAGCTGGACGGGTAAGGGGGCTGAAGCTTTCTTT | CASSWTGKGAEAFF
TRBJ2-6 | TRBV18 | once | . | TGTGCCAGCTCACCCGGCCCAATCTCTGGGGCCAACGTCCTGACTTTC | CASSPGPISGANVLTF
TRBJ2-7 | TRBV7-9 | . | TRBD2 | TGTGCCTTGGGGGGGGTCGAGCAGTACTTC | CALGGVEQYF
TRBJ1-2 | TRBV9 | few | TRBD1 | TGTGCCAGCAGCGTAGGTCGGGACAGGATCTATGGCTACACCTTC | CASSVGRDRIYGYTF